The 14 T cell receptor beta chains in this list originate from one sample, sequenced in a study of cytomegalovirus exposure and HLA in healthy donors. This PCR relied on a set of 60 Vbeta primers and 13 Jbeta primers. Libraries were prepared by immunoSEQ multiplex PCR; TCRdb keeps only in-frame clonotypes and omits some of them. The data show around 120,000 clones, with 80% seen just once and roughly 9.2% held by the top ten. Input material: PBMCs. The receptors shown here come from a female donor in good health and CMV-seropositive.

V is TRBV30 and J is TRBJ1-1; TRBD1 is a possible D gene (5 bases). This CDR3 is 14 amino acids long. Trimming removed 7 bases at V and 3 bases at J, with 18 bases between. The germline V gene encodes CDR1 GTSNPN and CDR2 SVGIG (reference sequence). The chain's CDR3 is CASKDIPWDTEAFF. In DNA form, the CDR3 reads TGTGCCTCTAAGGACATCCCCTGGGACACTGAAGCTTTCTTT.

The chain combines TRBV7-2 with TRBJ1-4; 8 nucleotides agree with TRBD1. V was pared by 5 bases and J by 8 bases, with 10 bases of the junction left unmatched. Germline V CDR1 and CDR2: SGHTA, FQGNSA. This CDR3 is built from 15 residues. CDR3 nucleotides: TGTACCAGCAGCCCAGGGGGGACAGGAGGCGAAAAACTGTTTTTT. This translates into CTSSPGGTGGEKLFF. The complete variable domain, with remaining parts taken from reference TRBV7-2 and TRBJ1-4, reads GAGVSQSPSNKVTEKGKDVELRCDPISGHTALYWYRQSLGQGLEFLIYFQGNSAPDKSGLPSDRFSAERTGGSVSTLTIQRTQQEDSAVYLCTSSPGGTGGEKLFFGSGTQLSVL.

The chain carries TRBV9 and TRBJ1-2, with TRBD1 matching over 12 bases. Germline V gene sequence: CDR1 SGDLS, CDR2 YYNGEE. The CDR3 is 14 residues long. The V and J ends lost 0 bases and 7 bases, in that order; junction bases with no gene match: 1. The CDR3 here is CASSVGGQGAGYTF. The CDR3 bases are TGTGCCAGCAGCGTAGGGGGACAGGGGGCTGGCTACACCTTC.

The genes are TRBV10-3 and TRBJ2-7, with TRBD1 as a possible D gene (7 bases). Trimming took 2 bases from V and 9 from J, leaving 20 bases between them. The V gene's germline CDR1 is ENHRY and CDR2 SYGVKD. The CDR3 contains 15 residues. The CDR3 reads CAISETGRGVFGQYF. The CDR3, as DNA: TGTGCCATCAGTGAGACGGGCAGGGGGGTTTTTGGGCAGTACTTC.

This sequence joins TRBV4-1 and TRBJ2-1; 7 bases are shared with TRBD2. The trim removed 6 bases at V and 2 bases at J, leaving 10 bases unmatched. The CDR3 length is 16 residues. The V gene's germline CDR1 is MGHRA and CDR2 YSYEKL. Written as DNA, the CDR3 is TGCGCCAGCAGGACTGCGGGCGGGGGACCCTACAATGAGCAGTTCTTC. Its translation: CASRTAGGGPYNEQFF.

V usage is TRBV7-8 and J usage is TRBJ1-5; tentative D call: TRBD1 (5 bases). Germline loops: CDR1 SGHVS, CDR2 FQNEAQ. This CDR3 spans 15 amino acids. V lost 1 base and J 7 bases, leaving 14 bases between the germline ends. The DNA for the CDR3 is TGTGCCAGCAGCTTAGTGGAGACAGCTATCCAGCCCCAGCATTTT. This gives the protein CASSLVETAIQPQHF. Full variable domain (rest looked up from reference TRBV7-8 and TRBJ1-5): GAGVSQSPRYKVAKRGQDVALRCDPISGHVSLFWYQQALGQGPEFLTYFQNEAQLDKSGLPSDRFFAERPEGSVSTLKIQRTQQEDSAVYLCASSLVETAIQPQHFGDGTRLSIL.

This rearrangement joins TRBV10-3 to TRBJ1-6; weak D call: TRBD1 (5 bases). The CDR3 length is 15 residues. Germline loops: CDR1 ENHRY, CDR2 SYGVKD. Trimming pared 3 bases from V and 9 bases from J, leaving 15 bases between. The CDR3 protein is CAISEHGGAGSPLHF. The CDR3 bases are TGTGCCATCAGTGAACACGGCGGGGCGGGTTCACCCCTCCACTTT.

The chain combines TRBV11-1 with TRBJ2-5; D possibly corresponds to TRBD2 (6 bases). This CDR3 contains 12 residues. Deletions cut 1 base from V and 7 bases from J, with 7 bases between. Looked up from germline, CDR1 is SGHAT and CDR2 is FQDESV (reference sequence). CDR3 residues: CASSLVGGTQYF. CDR3 in DNA: TGTGCCAGCAGCTTAGTGGGAGGGACCCAGTACTTC.

The chain couples TRBV15 to TRBJ1-1; D gene unclear. Germline CDR1 is LNHNV and CDR2 is YYDKDF (reference sequence). The germline V and J ends were trimmed by 0 bases and 1 base, with 6 bases remaining between them. This CDR3 contains 14 residues. The CDR3 DNA follows: TGTGCCACCAGCAGAGATTTGGCGAACACTGAAGCTTTCTTT. This codes for CATSRDLANTEAFF.

The rearrangement joins TRBV30 to TRBJ2-1; TRBD1 agrees at 9 bases. The CDR3 loop spans 15 amino acids. Germline V gene sequence: CDR1 GTSNPN, CDR2 SVGIG (reference sequence). V lost 4 bases to trimming and J lost 5 bases; unmatched junction nucleotides: 9. As DNA, the CDR3 is TGTGCCTGGAAAGGAGACAGGGGGTTCGACAATGAGCAGTTCTTC. It is translated as CAWKGDRGFDNEQFF.

This clone was observed a single time. This chain uses TRBV2 with TRBJ2-7; 11 positions agree with TRBD2. Germline trimming cut 7 bases from V and 2 bases from J; bases unmatched to any gene: 4. The CDR3 totals 14 residues. The germline gives CDR1 SNHLY, CDR2 FYNNEI. The CDR3 DNA follows: TGTGCCAGCAAGGGGACTAGCGGCACCTACGAGCAGTACTTC. Amino acids: CASKGTSGTYEQYF.

The chain uses TRBV7-2 and TRBJ1-3, with 7 bases aligning to TRBD1. Unmatched junction bases numbered 13, after V lost 5 bases and J lost 3 bases. The CDR3 runs to 17 residues. Germline values: CDR1 SGHTA, CDR2 FQGNSA. The CDR3 loop reads CASSRLATGDRGNTIYF. The DNA for the CDR3 is TGTGCCAGCAGCCGATTAGCTACAGGGGATCGTGGAAACACCATATATTTT. The whole variable domain, remainder taken from reference TRBV7-2 and TRBJ1-3, is GAGVSQSPSNKVTEKGKDVELRCDPISGHTALYWYRQSLGQGLEFLIYFQGNSAPDKSGLPSDRFSAERTGGSVSTLTIQRTQQEDSAVYLCASSRLATGDRGNTIYFGEGSWLTVV.

This clone occurred once. The chain joins TRBV5-4 to TRBJ2-2; maybe TRBD2 (6 bases). The CDR3 contains 15 residues. Germline V CDR1 and CDR2: SGHNT, YYREEE (reference sequence). V was pared by 4 bases and J by 6 bases, with 16 bases between. The DNA for the CDR3 is TGTGCCAGCAGCCCCGGGCTAGCGAGTCCCGGGGAGCTGTTTTTT. Protein: CASSPGLASPGELFF.

The V and J genes are TRBV5-1 and TRBJ2-5; 8 nucleotides align to TRBD1. With V trimmed by 3 bases and J by 2 bases, 3 bases remained unmatched. Germline CDR1 is SGHRS and CDR2 is YFSETQ. The CDR3 sequence is 14 residues long. This chain's CDR3 is CASSYGTGQETQYF. CDR3 nucleotides: TGCGCCAGCAGCTACGGGACAGGTCAAGAGACCCAGTACTTC.